A selection of T cell receptor beta chains follows, all from one sample in a study of STAT3 mutations in large granular lymphocyte leukemia. Produced via immunoSEQ multiplex PCR; TCRdb's table is partial and in-frame only. Altogether around 1,300 clones are present, approximately 2.2% being singletons, with the ten largest covering 62%. The material sequenced was PBMCs. The source of these receptors is a human donor with T large granular lymphocyte leukemia. Some clones in this sample may be carry-over from other donors' samples. Both conserved end residues are part of each CDR3. A D gene is named only where the DNA matches it firmly. Clone sizes are given selectively: once, few, many, or a class where the clone is expanded.

>TRBJ1-2|NA|TRBV30|few
TGTGCCCGAAGGTCCAACGGGAACTATGGCTACACCTTC
CARRSNGNYGYTF
>TRBJ2-7|NA|TRBV27|NA
TGTGCCAGCAGTAGCGAGGTTGCCTCCTACGAGCAGTACTTC
CASSSEVASYEQYF
>TRBJ2-1|TRBD1|TRBV29-1|few
TGCAGCGTCGGGGACAGTTACAATGAGCAGTTCTTC
CSVGDSYNEQFF
>TRBJ2-1|NA|TRBV29-1|few
TGCAGCGTTGACCAGGGAGCCTCCTACAATGAGCAGTTCTTC
CSVDQGASYNEQFF
>TRBJ2-7|NA|TRBV29-1|NA
TGCAGCGTTGAAGAGGGGGGAGACGAGCAGTACTTC
CSVEEGGDEQYF
>TRBJ1-2|TRBD1|TRBV9|few
TGTGCCAGCAGCGCACGACTGGGACAGGCGGCCGGCTACACCTTC
CASSARLGQAAGYTF
>TRBJ2-1|NA|TRBV29-1|NA
TGCAGCTCCAGGGGGGCGGGACCTGAGCAGTTCTTC
CSSRGAGPEQFF
>TRBJ2-1|NA|TRBV4-1|NA
TGCGCCAGCAGCCAAGATTCTAATGAGCAGTTCTTC
CASSQDSNEQFF
>TRBJ2-1|NA|TRBV29-1|NA
TGCAGCGTCAGGGAACAGGGGGGGTACAATGAGCAGTTCTTC
CSVREQGGYNEQFF
>TRBJ1-4|TRBD1|TRBV7-9|few
TGTGCCAGCAGCCCCCGGACAGGGCATAATGAAAAACTGTTTTTT
CASSPRTGHNEKLFF
>TRBJ2-7|NA|TRBV28|few
TGTGCCAGCAGTCCCCGGGACGGCCTCTACGAGCAGTACTTC
CASSPRDGLYEQYF
>TRBJ1-1|NA|TRBV29-1|few
TGCAGCGCTCGGTGGGCAGGCACTGAAGCTTTCTTT
CSARWAGTEAFF
>TRBJ2-7|TRBD1|TRBV28|few
TGTGCCAGCAGTCTCAGGGGGCCCTCCTACGAGCAGTACTTC
CASSLRGPSYEQYF
>TRBJ2-1|NA|TRBV29-1|few
TGCAGCGCCGCTAGAGGCAATGAGCAGTTCTTC
CSAARGNEQFF
>TRBJ1-1|TRBD1|TRBV30|NA
TGTGCCTGGGGGACAGTGAACACTGAAGCTTTCTTT
CAWGTVNTEAFF
>TRBJ2-7|NA|TRBV30|NA
TGTGCCTGGAGCAAGGGTGGCTACGAGCAGTACTTC
CAWSKGGYEQYF
>TRBJ1-5|NA|TRBV7-2|few
TGTGCCAGCAGCCCCTTCGGGGGGGCTAGCGGTCAGCCCCAGCATTTT
CASSPFGGASGQPQHF
>TRBJ2-7|NA|TRBV29-1|few
TGCAGCGTTGATACAGGGACGCGCGAGCAGTACTTC
CSVDTGTREQYF
>TRBJ2-7|NA|TRBV28|few
TGTGCCAGCAGTTCCCCTTCACGAACCGAGCAGTACTTC
CASSSPSRTEQYF
>TRBJ2-7|NA|TRBV5-1|few
TGCGCCAGCAGCAACCAGGAGGGTATCGAGCAGTACTTC
CASSNQEGIEQYF
>TRBJ2-7|NA|TRBV5-1|NA
TGCGCCAGCAGCTTGGGGGTAAGGGAGCAGTACTTC
CASSLGVREQYF
>TRBJ1-5|TRBD1|TRBV30|few
TGTGCCTGGAGTGGAGGGGACAGGGAAGGAACGCCCCAGCATTTT
CAWSGGDREGTPQHF
>TRBJ2-5|NA|TRBV27|few
TGTGCCAGCAGTTTATCCATCGATCAAGAGACCCAGTACTTC
CASSLSIDQETQYF
>TRBJ2-6|NA|TRBV5-1|NA
TGCGCCAGCAGCTGGGAGACAGGGCGGGGCGTCCTGACTTTC
CASSWETGRGVLTF
>TRBJ2-1|TRBD1|TRBV5-1|few
TGCGCCAGCAGCTTGAGTACAGGGGGTCCCAATGAGCAGTTCTTC
CASSLSTGGPNEQFF
>TRBJ2-7|NA|TRBV7-9|few
TGTGCCAGCAGCTCGGACGGGCACTACGAGCAGTACTTC
CASSSDGHYEQYF
>TRBJ2-3|TRBD2|TRBV4-3|few
TGCGCCAGCAGCCAAGAAAGGGCGGGGGGGCCCACAGATACGCAGTATTTT
CASSQERAGGPTDTQYF
>TRBJ2-1|NA|TRBV7-2|NA
TGTGCCAGCAGCTTTTACAATGAGCAGTTCTTC
CASSFYNEQFF
>TRBJ2-7|TRBD1|TRBV29-1|NA
TGCAGCGTTGAGACAGGGACAGGGATTCCCTACGAGCAGTACTTC
CSVETGTGIPYEQYF
>TRBJ2-7|NA|TRBV5-6|NA
TGTGCCAGCAGCGACCATGGAGGGGACGAGCAGTACTTC
CASSDHGGDEQYF
>TRBJ1-6|TRBD1|TRBV6-5|NA
TGTGCCAGCAGTTACTCAGGACAGGCGGTACCCCTCCACTTT
CASSYSGQAVPLHF
>TRBJ2-4|TRBD1|TRBV4-2|few
TGTGCCAGCAGCCAAGATCCCGGACAGGGTGGGAACATTCAGTACTTC
CASSQDPGQGGNIQYF
>TRBJ2-7|NA|TRBV9|few
TGTGCCAGCAGCGTCTCCCCCGGGGCGACCTACGAGCAGTACTTC
CASSVSPGATYEQYF
>TRBJ2-7|NA|TRBV29-1|hyperexpanded
TGCAGCGTTGAAGTGGGGCCCGAGCAGTACTTC
CSVEVGPEQYF
>TRBJ2-7|TRBD2|TRBV29-1|few
TGCAGCGCCGGTCTAGCGGGAGCTTACGAGCAGTACTTC
CSAGLAGAYEQYF
>TRBJ2-7|TRBD1|TRBV29-1|few
TGCAGCGTGGTCCGGACAGGGAGCTCCTACGAGCAGTACTTC
CSVVRTGSSYEQYF
>TRBJ2-5|NA|TRBV29-1|few
TGCAGCGTTGGCCCCCGAGGGGTTCAAGAGACCCAGTACTTC
CSVGPRGVQETQYF
>TRBJ2-6|NA|TRBV30|NA
TGTGCCTGGAGTGTAGATTTTTCTGGGGCCAACGTCCTGACTTTC
CAWSVDFSGANVLTF
>TRBJ2-7|NA|TRBV5-1|few
TGCGCCAGCTCACCCCAGGGCCACGAGCAGTACTTC
CASSPQGHEQYF
>TRBJ2-1|TRBD2|TRBV14|NA
TGTGCCAGCAGCCAAGATCGCAAACTAGCGGGGGCTTACAATGAGCAGTTCTTC
CASSQDRKLAGAYNEQFF
>TRBJ2-5|NA|TRBV29-1|few
TGCAGCGTTGCGTTGCCGGAAACAGAGACCCAGTACTTC
CSVALPETETQYF
>TRBJ1-1|NA|TRBV5-6|NA
TGTGCCAGCAGCTTGCAGGAGCTCACTGAAGCTTTCTTT
CASSLQELTEAFF
>TRBJ2-7|NA|TRBV30|few
TGTGCCTGGAGTGTACGGGGCGAGCAGTACTTC
CAWSVRGEQYF
>TRBJ2-5|NA|TRBV7-9|few
TGTGCCAGCAGCTTAGCCTCCGGGACAAGAGAGACCCAGTACTTC
CASSLASGTRETQYF
>TRBJ2-3|TRBD2|TRBV5-1|few
TGCGCCAGCAGCTTGGCCGCTAGCGGTATTCCAGATACGCAGTATTTT
CASSLAASGIPDTQYF
>TRBJ2-1|NA|TRBV7-9|NA
TGTGCCAGCAGCTTTGTACCTGGCGCCTACAATGAGCAGTTCTTC
CASSFVPGAYNEQFF
>TRBJ1-2|TRBD1|TRBV15|NA
TGTGCCACCAGCACTCGGACGACAGGGAATGGCTACACCTTC
CATSTRTTGNGYTF
>TRBJ1-2|NA|TRBV12-5|few
TGTGCTAGTGGTTCGGGGCTCTCCTTGTCTTTC
CASGSGLSLSF
>TRBJ2-7|NA|TRBV29-1|few
TGCAGCGTTGAAGGGGGGACCGGGAGACCCTACGAGCAGTACTTC
CSVEGGTGRPYEQYF
>TRBJ1-5|NA|TRBV9|medium-sized
TGTGCCAGCGGGACACATGATAGCAATCAGCCCCAGCATTTT
CASGTHDSNQPQHF
>TRBJ1-1|NA|TRBV30|few
TGTGCCTGGAGTGTATCTGGAGTTGAAGCTTTCTTT
CAWSVSGVEAFF
>TRBJ1-1|NA|TRBV20-1|NA
TGCAGTGCTCAAAAGGGCACTGAAGCTTTCTTT
CSAQKGTEAFF
>TRBJ2-5|NA|TRBV20-1|NA
TGCAGTGGCCAACATCAAGAGACCCAGTACTTC
CSGQHQETQYF
>TRBJ2-3|NA|TRBV29-1|few
TGCAGCGTTGAGGGAAGGGTTGGCACAGATACGCAGTATTTT
CSVEGRVGTDTQYF
>TRBJ1-2|NA|TRBV7-9|NA
TGTGCCAGCAGCTTAGAACCCAGGTCTAACTATGGCTACACCTTC
CASSLEPRSNYGYTF